The following is a TCR beta chain sequence with its context. Antigen unknown. Within Nashville, Tennessee resided all donors, each a Caucasian adult. In the source study's methods: With immunoSEQ giving junction-only sequences and no quality scores, filtering differed. The protocol was immunoSEQ multiplex PCR, while the TCRdb copy is restricted to in-frame clones and leaves out a portion. For V, J and clone size, that table is used; D and trimming come from the DNA. This table holds some 1 million clones, approximately 70% found once. This sample was included in a study of shared clonotypes between healthy human individuals. Study-wide results and limits: Non-shared clonotypes were found to have lower generation probabilities than the clonotypes that were shared by all four of the sorted-subset donors. Owing to a small donor count, the genetic and exposure-history diversity represented was limited.

The V segment lost 5 bases and the J segment 4 bases; nucleotides outside the gene matches: 11. Per the germline V gene, CDR1 is KGHSH and CDR2 is LQKENI. The CDR3 is 16 amino acids. Sequencing was done on a sample of memory CD4+ T cells sorted from blood. The subset was: CD45RA-negative fraction. V gene TRBV18 combines with J gene TRBJ2-5; 9 bases match TRBD2. This sequence was found in a man younger than 35 in good health. DNA for the CDR3: TGTGCCAGCTCAACTCAAACAGCGGGGGGAGGAGAGACCCAGTACTTC. Translating it yields CASSTQTAGGGETQYF.